The entry below gives a single TCR beta chain sequence along with its context. Relative to the germline gene, one junction end is altered; a read error may explain this. Germline V lookup: CDR1 SQVTM, CDR2 ANQGSEA. This CDR3 spans 11 amino acids. This specimen belongs to a study of blood T cell repertoires in COVID-19. Study-level background: Researchers got acute and convalescent COVID-19 samples from the United States, Italy and Spain. The cDNA or gDNA used as material had been derived from T cells, B-cell-depleted T cells, or PBMCs.

Authors' processing steps: Researchers report that nucleated cell counts were estimated from reference gene primer amplification. Profiling relied on immunoSEQ multiplex PCR, and the TCRdb table lists in-frame clones only, not all of them. V, J and clone size derive from that table, while D and trimming were established from the DNA sequence. The repertoire holds some 150,000 clones, with about 86% as singletons. The chain uses TRBV29-1 and TRBJ2-7, with D perhaps TRBD2 (5 bases). Sequenced sample: peripheral blood. The sequence came from an older man with acute or convalescent COVID-19. This CDR3 is CSASDSFEQYF. In nucleotides, the CDR3 is TGCAGCGCCTCGGACTCCTTCGAGCAGTACTTC.